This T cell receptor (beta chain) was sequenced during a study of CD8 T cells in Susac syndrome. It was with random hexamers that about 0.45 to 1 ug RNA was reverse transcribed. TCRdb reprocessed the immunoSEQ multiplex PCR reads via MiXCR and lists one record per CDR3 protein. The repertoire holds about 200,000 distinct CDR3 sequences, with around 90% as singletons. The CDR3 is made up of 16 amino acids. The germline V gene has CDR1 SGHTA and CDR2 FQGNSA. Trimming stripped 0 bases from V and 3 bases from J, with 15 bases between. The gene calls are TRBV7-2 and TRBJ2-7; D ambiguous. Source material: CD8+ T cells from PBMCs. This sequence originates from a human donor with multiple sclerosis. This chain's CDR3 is CASSLAGQQTFYEQYF. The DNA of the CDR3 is TGTGCCAGCAGCTTAGCCGGGCAGCAGACTTTCTACGAGCAGTACTTC. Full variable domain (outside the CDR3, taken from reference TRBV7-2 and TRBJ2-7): GAGVSQSPSNKVTEKGKDVELRCDPISGHTALYWYRQSLGQGLEFLIYFQGNSAPDKSGLPSDRFSAERTGGSVSTLTIQRTQQEDSAVYLCASSLAGQQTFYEQYFGPGTRLTVT.